This TCR beta chain came from a study of early T cells in non-severe SARS-CoV-2 infection. The wider study: Chains were not paired, and sequencing was done on bulk RNA from unsorted whole blood.

A single record per CDR3 protein comes from TCRdb applying MiXCR to the 5' RACE reads. The data show tens of thousands of distinct CDR3 sequences, with around 12% seen just once and roughly 2.6% held by the top ten. There are 18 residues in the CDR3. Germline V CDR1 and CDR2: LGHDT, YNNKEL (reference sequence). Unmatched junction bases numbered 13, after V lost 1 base and J lost 4 bases. This sequence originates from an adult who was a healthcare worker with PCR-confirmed SARS-CoV-2 infection or an uninfected control (not recorded which). The specimen comprised whole blood, sampled at baseline. The rearrangement links TRBV3-1 to TRBJ2-7; the match to TRBD2 covers 10 bases. The CDR3 reads CASSQGLAGEIYGYEQYF. The CDR3, as DNA: TGTGCCAGCAGCCAAGGGCTAGCGGGGGAGATTTACGGGTACGAGCAGTACTTC.